Following are 23 T cell receptor beta chains from one sample sequenced in a study of identical twins. TCRdb fed the 5' RACE reads into MiXCR, producing one record per CDR3 protein. The profile shows 600,000 to 850,000 distinct CDR3 sequences, 15% to 20% of them singletons. These data were also filed under a second study, of T cells expressing NK-cell markers.

The sample comprised PBMCs. The source is a young woman in good health.

V usage is TRBV5-5 and J usage is TRBJ2-1, with a tentative D call TRBD2 (5 bases). The germline gives CDR1 SGHKS, CDR2 YYEKEE (reference sequence). V dropped 3 bases and J dropped 4 bases, with 14 bases sitting between them. CDR3 length: 15 residues. The CDR3 bases are TGTGCCAGCAGCTCCACTACTAGAATTTACAATGAGCAGTTCTTC. Amino acid sequence: CASSSTTRIYNEQFF.

This clonotype was observed a handful of times. V is TRBV9 and J is TRBJ2-4; D may be TRBD2 (6 bases). This CDR3 is 17 amino acids long. Between the trimmed V and J ends, which lost 4 bases and 0 bases, there was a span of 17 bases. Germline V lookup: CDR1 SGDLS, CDR2 YYNGEE. Here the CDR3 DNA reads TGTGCCAGCAGCCCCCGGACTACCGATATAGCCAAAAACATTCAGTACTTC. It encodes CASSPRTTDIAKNIQYF.

This clonotype was observed a handful of times. The V call is TRBV4-2, the J call TRBJ2-1; tentatively, D is TRBD2 (5 bases). V was clipped by 1 base and J by 7 bases, with 17 bases between them. The CDR3 is made up of 16 amino acids. The germline CDR1 and CDR2 sequences are LGHNA and YNFKEQ. CDR3 sequence (DNA): TGTGCCAGCAGCCAAGGATCTTGGGCTAGCCTGAATGAGCAGTTCTTC. Translated, it gives CASSQGSWASLNEQFF.

The chain carries TRBV29-1 and TRBJ1-1; the D is unclear. CDR3 size: 11 residues. CDR1 and CDR2 (germline): SQVTM, ANQGSEA. V shed 2 bases and J shed 3 bases, with 4 bases lying between them. The DNA of the CDR3 is TGCAGCGTTGAAAGGGACACTGAAGCTTTCTTT. It is translated as CSVERDTEAFF. Complete variable domain (other parts from reference TRBV29-1 and TRBJ1-1): SAVISQKPSRDICQRGTSLTIQCQVDSQVTMMFWYRQQPGQSLTLIATANQGSEATYESGFVIDKFPISRPNLTFSTLTVSNMSPEDSSIYLCSVERDTEAFFGQGTRLTVV.

This clonotype was seen repeatedly, ten times or more. The chain recombines TRBV20-1 with TRBJ1-4, with unresolved D. CDR3 size: 14 residues. Germline V gene sequence: CDR1 DFQATT, CDR2 SNEGSKA (reference sequence). Trimming removed 0 bases from V and 8 bases from J, with 13 bases in between. The CDR3 DNA reads TGCAGTGCTAGAGATGACGCCAGCGGAGAAAAACTGTTTTTT. This translates into CSARDDASGEKLFF.

There are a few counts of this clonotype. The rearrangement links TRBV15 to TRBJ2-1; D is uncertain. The V end lost 1 base, the J end lost 7 bases, and 8 bases lay between the germline ends. Germline V gives CDR1 LNHNV, CDR2 YYDKDF (reference sequence). The CDR3 length is 13 residues. In DNA, the CDR3 is TGTGCCACCAGCAGAGTCAGGATAAATGAGCAGTTCTTC. The encoded protein is CATSRVRINEQFF.

The V gene is TRBV11-2, the J gene TRBJ2-1; D gene uncertain. The germline V and J ends were trimmed by 4 bases and 7 bases, with 8 bases remaining between them. The length of the CDR3 is 12 residues. The germline V gene encodes CDR1 SGHAT and CDR2 FQNNGV. The CDR3: CASSSPVNEQFF. CDR3 in DNA: TGTGCCAGCAGCTCACCGGTAAATGAGCAGTTCTTC.

The chain carries TRBV7-2 and TRBJ2-2; no definite D call. Germline V gene data show CDR1 as SGHTA and CDR2 as FQGNSA. Trimming left V 3 bases short and J 4 bases short, with 12 bases between. This CDR3 has 15 residues. In DNA form, the CDR3 reads TGTGCCAGCAGCTTTCTCTTCCGTCCCACCGGGGAGCTGTTTTTT. Translated: CASSFLFRPTGELFF.

CDR3 DNA sequence: TGTGCCACCAGATCGGGGGTGAACACCGGGGAGCTGTTTTTT. Residues: CATRSGVNTGELFF. This rearrangement joins TRBV15 to TRBJ2-2; perhaps TRBD2 as D (6 bases). Deletions cut 6 bases from V and 1 base from J, with 9 bases between. The CDR3 totals 14 residues. The germline gives CDR1 LNHNV, CDR2 YYDKDF (reference sequence).

The V gene is TRBV7-3, the J gene TRBJ2-5; 13 nucleotides line up with TRBD2. From germline, CDR1 is SGHTA and CDR2 FQGTGA. J was trimmed by 2 bases and V by 7 bases; bases with no gene match: 16. This CDR3 contains 19 residues. CDR3 region: CASIGGLAGSPHIQETQYF. The CDR3 DNA follows: TGTGCCAGCATCGGGGGACTAGCGGGGTCCCCGCATATACAAGAGACCCAGTACTTC.

The J gene is TRBJ2-1, the V gene TRBV9, with a weak D call TRBD2 (5 bases). From germline, CDR1 is SGDLS and CDR2 YYNGEE. V lost 7 bases, J lost 5 bases, and 13 bases lay in between. The CDR3 runs 13 residues. Here the CDR3 reads CASGFRRDNEQFF. CDR3 nucleotide sequence: TGTGCCAGCGGTTTTCGGCGGGACAATGAGCAGTTCTTC.

The gene calls are TRBV4-3 and TRBJ2-3, with TRBD2 identical over 7 bases. The V gene end was trimmed by 1 base and the J gene end by 4 bases; junction bases not matched to a gene: 14. Germline assignment: CDR1 LGHNA and CDR2 YSLEER. The CDR3 is 18 residues long. CDR3 in amino acids: CASSQGVGAGVLSDTQYF. CDR3 in DNA: TGCGCCAGCAGCCAAGGAGTTGGTGCGGGAGTACTTTCAGATACGCAGTATTTT.

This clonotype was seen ten or more times. The chain carries TRBV9 and TRBJ1-2, with a tentative D call TRBD1 (5 bases). This CDR3 has 13 amino acids. In germline, CDR1 is SGDLS, CDR2 YYNGEE. Trimming stripped 0 bases from V and 5 bases from J, with 8 bases between. Here the CDR3 reads CASSVGQTYGYTF. CDR3 nucleotide sequence: TGTGCCAGCAGCGTAGGACAGACATATGGCTACACCTTC.

This clonotype has more than one count but fewer than ten. The chain links TRBV6-2 or TRBV6-3 to TRBJ2-1; a weak D match, TRBD2 (5 bases). The CDR3 has 15 amino acids. Germline assignment: CDR1 MNHEY and CDR2 SVGEGT. V was cut by 3 bases and J by 4 bases, with 13 bases left in between. CDR3 DNA sequence: TGTGCCAGCAGTTATGCCCAGCGGAGATACAATGAGCAGTTCTTC. This codes for CASSYAQRRYNEQFF.

This clonotype was detected only a few times. The rearrangement joins TRBV7-2 to TRBJ2-1, with TRBD1 matching 9 bases. With V trimmed by 0 bases and J by 7 bases, 10 bases remained unmatched. Germline V lookup: CDR1 SGHTA, CDR2 FQGNSA. The CDR3 has 17 amino acids. CDR3 bases: TGTGCCAGCAGCTTAGCAGGGGGGGACAGGGCTCTTAATGAGCAGTTCTTC. This sequence encodes CASSLAGGDRALNEQFF.

In this sample, this clonotype turned up a few times. The chain uses TRBV20-1 and TRBJ2-3; tentatively, D is TRBD1 or TRBD2 (6 bases each). The germline V gene has CDR1 DFQATT and CDR2 SNEGSKA (reference sequence). The CDR3 runs to 14 residues. Trimming cost V 3 bases and J 2 bases, with 12 bases left between them. The CDR3 sequence is CSARLGGNTDTQYF. The CDR3 DNA follows: TGCAGTGCTAGGTTAGGGGGGAACACAGATACGCAGTATTTT.

This clonotype showed up just a few times. The chain has TRBV6-1 and TRBJ1-2; possibly TRBD1 for D (6 bases). The CDR3 loop spans 14 amino acids. The V and J ends lost 6 bases and 1 base respectively, with 12 bases between them. Germline-derived CDR1 and CDR2 are MNHNS and SASEGT. The CDR3 DNA follows: TGTGCCAGCAGCCCTACAGGGTATAACTATGGCTACACCTTC. It specifies CASSPTGYNYGYTF.

The J gene is TRBJ2-1, the V gene TRBV18; D is unresolved. The germline gives CDR1 KGHSH, CDR2 LQKENI. V lost 0 bases and J lost 5, with 14 bases in between. The CDR3 loop spans 16 amino acids. The CDR3 region is CASSPPTDLENNEQFF. The CDR3 region has the DNA TGTGCCAGCTCACCACCGACCGATTTGGAGAACAATGAGCAGTTCTTC.

The genes are TRBV5-1 and TRBJ1-6; tentatively, D is TRBD1 (6 bases). Trimming pared 2 bases from V and 6 bases from J, leaving 15 bases between. From germline, CDR1 is SGHRS and CDR2 YFSETQ. The CDR3 totals 16 residues. The CDR3 nucleotides read TGCGCCAGCAGCTTAGGACTGCAGGGGAGTAATTCACCCCTCCACTTT. Its translation: CASSLGLQGSNSPLHF.

The chain recombines TRBV12-3 or TRBV12-4 with TRBJ1-2; D remains unclear. V was trimmed by 7 bases and J by 4 bases, leaving 10 bases between them. The CDR3 is 12 amino acids. The CDR3 sequence is CASTGQGYGYTF. As DNA, the CDR3 is TGTGCCAGCACCGGGCAAGGCTATGGCTACACCTTC.

The chain combines TRBV12-5 with TRBJ1-6; D might be TRBD1 (5 bases). CDR1 LGHNT and CDR2 FRNRAP come from the germline V gene. The CDR3 extends over 15 amino acids. V shed 3 bases and J shed 8 bases, with 14 bases lying between them. CDR3 sequence (DNA): TGTGCTAGTGGTTTCGGGGACGGAGACTATTCACCCCTCCACTTT. Its translation: CASGFGDGDYSPLHF.

This clonotype was recorded a few times. The V gene is TRBV12-3 or TRBV12-4, the J gene TRBJ1-2; 11 bases are shared with TRBD1. The V and J ends lost 6 bases and 2 bases, in that order; junction bases with no gene match: 2. The CDR3 has 14 residues. DNA for the CDR3: TGTGCCAGCAGGGACAGGGGGCCCAACTATGGCTACACCTTC. Translating gives CASRDRGPNYGYTF.

This clonotype has just a few counts. This rearrangement joins TRBV7-2 to TRBJ1-1; tentatively, D is TRBD1 (6 bases). V was cut by 5 bases and J by 0 bases, with 13 bases left in between. CDR3 length: 15 residues. Germline CDR1 reads SGHTA; CDR2 reads FQGNSA. The CDR3 loop is CASSPRGAVNTEAFF. CDR3 nucleotide sequence: TGTGCCAGCAGCCCACGGGGGGCGGTGAACACTGAAGCTTTCTTT.